The 28 T cell receptor beta chains in this list originate from one sample, sequenced in a study of metastatic and nonmetastatic thyroid tumors. TCRdb re-called clones from the PCR reads using MiXCR. The table lists around 18,000 clones, 29% of them singletons. The entire patient cohort was treatment-naive prior to thyroid surgery. The material sequenced was tumor tissue. These receptors all come from a female donor with papillary thyroid cancer or a benign thyroid nodule (not recorded which). Some clones in this sample may be carry-over from other donors' samples.

This clone was counted between two and nine times. A much larger clonotype is one base distant, so this may be a read error. The CDR3 spells CASSPPVWAYEQYF. CDR3 DNA sequence: TGCGCCAGCAGTCCGCCCGTCTGGGCCTACGAGCAGTACTTC. The J gene is TRBJ2-7, the V gene TRBV6-2 or TRBV6-3; no reliable D call. CDR3 length: 14 residues. CDR1 and CDR2 (germline): MNHEY, SVGEGT.

This clone turned up a few times. V gene TRBV27 combines with J gene TRBJ1-3; D is ambiguous. V was shortened by 7 bases and J by 1 base, with 14 bases between the two germline ends. The germline CDR1 and CDR2 sequences are MNHEY and SMNVEV (reference sequence). This CDR3 region has 15 residues. The CDR3 coding sequence is TGTGCCAGCAAGGGCAGGTGGGGATCTGGAAACACCATATATTTT. It translates to CASKGRWGSGNTIYF.

As regards this clone: A junction boundary mismatches the germline segment, possibly from a read error. The J gene is TRBJ1-2, the V gene TRBV5-1, with D perhaps matching TRBD1 (6 bases). This CDR3 contains 15 residues. The germline CDR1 and CDR2 sequences are SGHRS and YFSETQ. The CDR3 spells CASSLDPGVMNGCTF. In nucleotides, the CDR3 is TGCGCCAGCAGCTTGGATCCAGGGGTCATGAATGGCTGCACCTTC.

The chain recombines TRBV11-2 with TRBJ1-1; D remains ambiguous. The germline V gene encodes CDR1 SGHAT and CDR2 FQNNGV. V lost 1 base, J lost 4 bases, and 10 bases lay in between. The CDR3 covers 14 residues. The CDR3 DNA reads as TGTGCCAGCAGCTTAGTTTTTGGAGGCACTGAAGCTTTCTTT. It translates to CASSLVFGGTEAFF.

This clone qualifies as medium-sized. The chain recombines TRBV11-2 with TRBJ1-1; 7 positions match TRBD1. Germline V lookup: CDR1 SGHAT, CDR2 FQNNGV. V dropped 5 bases and J dropped 4; count of bases not matched to a gene: 4. There are 13 residues in the CDR3. The DNA of the CDR3 is TGTGCCAGCAGCGACCGGACAGGCACTGAAGCTTTCTTT. Its translation is CASSDRTGTEAFF.

The V call is TRBV11-2, the J call TRBJ2-1, with D possibly matching TRBD2 (6 bases). There are 15 residues in the CDR3. V was shortened by 5 bases and J by 4 bases, with 15 bases between the two germline ends. Germline-derived CDR1 and CDR2 are SGHAT and FQNNGV. The CDR3, as DNA: TGTGCCAGCAGCCAGGCGGTAGCGGTTTACAATGAGCAGTTCTTC. It is translated as CASSQAVAVYNEQFF.

A few counts support this clone. V usage is TRBV27 and J usage is TRBJ1-2; TRBD1 agrees at 7 bases. V lost 4 bases and J lost 8; bases outside the gene matches: 10. CDR3 length equals 14 residues. Germline CDR1 MNHEY, CDR2 SMNVEV (reference sequence). For the CDR3, the DNA is TGTGCCAGCAGTTACTCAGGGGGGGAGCGGGGCTACACCTTC. Translation: CASSYSGGERGYTF.

This clone has more than one count but fewer than ten. The CDR3 carries no conserved terminal phenylalanine or tryptophan, so it likely arises from a read error. The V and J genes are TRBV2 and TRBJ1-2; D is unclear. This CDR3 is 12 amino acids long. V dropped 5 bases and J dropped 4 bases, with 8 bases sitting between them. CDR1 and CDR2 from the germline V gene are SNHLY and FYNNEI. CDR3 protein: CASSSGFYGYTS. Written as DNA, the CDR3 is TGTGCCAGCAGTTCTGGCTTCTATGGCTACACCTCC.

This clone was detected only a few times. The rearrangement links TRBV25-1 to TRBJ1-1; D is uncertain. The CDR3 contains 11 residues. Trimming left V 3 bases short and J 4 bases short, with 3 bases between. CDR1 and CDR2 from the germline V gene are MGHDK and SYGVNS. CDR3 sequence (DNA): TGTGCCAGCAGTGACATCACTGAAGCTTTCTTT. Its translation is CASSDITEAFF.

By sample share, this clone is medium-sized. The genes are TRBV30 and TRBJ1-2; D might be TRBD1 (5 bases). The V and J ends lost 6 bases and 4 bases respectively, with 15 bases between them. The V gene's germline CDR1 is GTSNPN and CDR2 SVGIG (reference sequence). The CDR3 consists of 13 residues. DNA for the CDR3: TGTGCCTGCAGGGAGCCGGCGACCTATGGCTACACCTTC. This translates into CACREPATYGYTF.

CDR3 amino acids: CASSVDSGGGETQYF. The CDR3 bases are TGTGCCAGCAGCGTCGATAGCGGGGGAGGTGAGACCCAGTACTTC. V is TRBV9 and J is TRBJ2-5; 9 bases match TRBD2. Germline CDR1 SGDLS, CDR2 YYNGEE. V trimming: 2 bases; J trimming: 5 bases; junction bases outside the gene matches: 7. This CDR3 comprises 15 residues.

This clone appeared a few times. The chain carries TRBV29-1 and TRBJ1-4; D is undetermined. CDR3 length: 13 amino acids. The V and J ends lost 3 bases and 0 bases respectively, with 5 bases between them. The V gene's germline CDR1 is SQVTM and CDR2 ANQGSEA. CDR3 coding DNA: TGCAGCGTTGATGGGGCAACTAATGAAAAACTGTTTTTT. It specifies CSVDGATNEKLFF.

The table lists this clone with a count of one. This chain links TRBV11-3 with TRBJ1-3, with 7 bases identical to TRBD1. The germline CDR1 and CDR2 sequences are SGHNT and YENEEA. Trimming removed 1 base from V and 0 bases from J; junction bases left unmatched: 3. The CDR3 spans 16 residues. The CDR3 bases are TGTGCCAGCAGCTTAGGCAGGGGGAGCTCTGGAAACACCATATATTTT. Translation: CASSLGRGSSGNTIYF.

This clone has ten or more counts. This chain connects TRBV7-3 to TRBJ1-1; maybe TRBD1 (5 bases). The germline V gene encodes CDR1 SGHTA and CDR2 FQGTGA. The CDR3 has 19 amino acids. With 4 bases removed from V and 1 base from J, the gap between germline ends came to 25 bases. CDR3: CASSWGAGFLFRPNTEAFF. The CDR3 region has the DNA TGTGCCAGCAGCTGGGGCGCGGGGTTTCTATTCCGACCGAACACTGAAGCTTTCTTT.

This clone was detected ten times or more. The chain has TRBV5-5 and TRBJ2-7, with 10 nucleotides matching TRBD1. CDR3 length: 15 amino acids. Germline values: CDR1 SGHKS, CDR2 YYEKEE (reference sequence). Losses at the gene ends were 4 bases for V and 2 bases for J; bases not matched to a gene: 6. In nucleotides, the CDR3 is TGTGCCAGCAGCGAGACCGGGACAGGGGCCTACGAGCAGTACTTC. It is translated as CASSETGTGAYEQYF.

The chain joins TRBV5-6 to TRBJ1-4; maybe TRBD1 (6 bases). Germline V gene data show CDR1 as SGHDT and CDR2 as YYEEEE. With 0 bases removed from V and 7 bases from J, the gap between germline ends came to 19 bases. The CDR3 extends over 17 amino acids. Written as DNA, the CDR3 is TGTGCCAGCAGCTTGGGTGGGACACCGGAACACGGTGAAAAACTGTTTTTT. Its protein product is CASSLGGTPEHGEKLFF.

This clone turned up a few times. V gene TRBV11-2 combines with J gene TRBJ2-2; 12 bases match TRBD1. The V and J ends lost 5 bases and 7 bases, in that order; junction bases with no gene match: 5. This CDR3 comprises 15 residues. CDR1 is SGHAT and CDR2 is FQNNGV in the germline V gene. CDR3 sequence (DNA): TGTGCCAGCAGCCGGGACAGGGGGCTCGGCGGGGAGCTGTTTTTT. This gives the protein CASSRDRGLGGELFF.

This chain uses TRBV28 with TRBJ2-1; D remains unclear. The CDR3 has 14 amino acids. The ends were cut back, 1 base at V and 4 bases at J, with 8 bases in the middle. Germline V CDR1 and CDR2: MDHEN, SYDVKM. In nucleotides, the CDR3 is TGTGCCAGCAGTTTATACCAGTATTACAATGAGCAGTTCTTC. This encodes CASSLYQYYNEQFF.

This clone was observed at least ten times. The gene calls are TRBV5-6 and TRBJ1-2; TRBD1 matches 10 bases. CDR1 is SGHDT, CDR2 YYEEEE, per germline. The junction had 14 bases not matched to a gene; V was cut back by 4 bases and J by 8 bases. CDR3 length: 16 residues. CDR3 loop: CASSPPTRQGAGGYTF. The DNA of the CDR3 is TGTGCCAGCAGCCCACCTACCAGACAGGGGGCAGGGGGCTACACCTTC.

V and J are TRBV20-1 and TRBJ2-5, with TRBD1 as a possible D gene (6 bases). Germline CDR1 and CDR2: DFQATT and SNEGSKA (reference sequence). This CDR3 is 13 amino acids long. Trimming cost V 4 bases and J 5 bases, with 14 bases left between them. CDR3 nucleotide sequence: TGCAGTGCTATACCGGGCAGGGGCGAGACCCAGTACTTC. Encoded protein: CSAIPGRGETQYF.

This rearrangement joins TRBV5-1 to TRBJ2-7; D ambiguous. Germline V gene lookup returns CDR1 SGHRS and CDR2 YFSETQ. The CDR3 is made up of 15 amino acids. V was trimmed by 7 bases and J by 1 base, leaving 18 bases between them. The DNA for the CDR3 is TGCGCCAGCCGCCCTACAGTGCTACTGTCCTACGAGCAGTACTTC. Translating gives CASRPTVLLSYEQYF.

By proportion, this clone is medium-sized. For the CDR3, the DNA is TGTGCCAGCAGGGAAGAGATTGATGAGCAGTTCTTC. Translation: CASREEIDEQFF. The chain couples TRBV7-9 to TRBJ2-1, with no clear D. Germline values: CDR1 SEHNR, CDR2 FQNEAQ (reference sequence). This CDR3 is 12 amino acids long. V lost 6 bases, J lost 8 bases, and 11 bases lay in between.

This clone appeared many times. The chain combines TRBV5-4 with TRBJ1-2, with D tentatively TRBD1 (6 bases). The CDR3 has 14 residues. Trimming took 4 bases from V and 2 from J, leaving 12 bases between them. Germline V lookup: CDR1 SGHNT, CDR2 YYREEE (reference sequence). This chain's CDR3 is CASSPGGGNYGYTF. The CDR3 region has the DNA TGTGCCAGCAGCCCAGGAGGGGGGAACTATGGCTACACCTTC.

The genes are TRBV6-2 or TRBV6-3 and TRBJ1-1; no definite D call. Looked up from germline, CDR1 is MNHEY and CDR2 is SVGEGT. This CDR3 comprises 12 residues. The V end was cut by 5 bases, the J end by 5 bases, with 9 bases between. CDR3 protein: CASSRMGTEAFF. The CDR3 DNA follows: TGTGCCAGCAGTCGGATGGGAACTGAAGCTTTCTTT.

Relative to its sample, this clone is medium-sized. The CDR3 DNA sequence: TGTGCCAGCAGTTCGTCTACTGAAGCTTTCTTT. Amino acids: CASSSSTEAFF. The chain recombines TRBV6-1 with TRBJ1-1; the D is unclear. This CDR3 region has 11 residues. Per the germline V gene, CDR1 is MNHNS and CDR2 is SASEGT. Trimming left V 5 bases short and J 5 bases short, with 6 bases between.

The chain is built from TRBV19 and TRBJ2-5; possibly TRBD2 for D (6 bases). Germline V lookup: CDR1 LNHDA, CDR2 SQIVND (reference sequence). CDR3 size: 14 residues. Trimming cost V 5 bases and J 5 bases, with 15 bases left between them. The CDR3 region has the DNA TGTGCCAGTAGTCCCCCGAGGGCGGGGGAGACCCAGTACTTC. It specifies CASSPPRAGETQYF. Filled out from reference TRBV19 and TRBJ2-5, the complete variable domain reads DGGITQSPKYLFRKEGQNVTLSCEQNLNHDAMYWYRQDPGQGLRLIYYSQIVNDFQKGDIAEGYSVSREKKESFPLTVTSAQKNPTAFYLCASSPPRAGETQYFGPGTRLLVL.

The rearrangement links TRBV2 to TRBJ1-1; D remains ambiguous. CDR3 length: 14 residues. CDR1 is SNHLY and CDR2 is FYNNEI in the germline V gene. Trimming pared 6 bases from V and 4 bases from J, leaving 15 bases between. CDR3 DNA sequence: TGTGCCAGCAGAACCCAACCGTCGTCCACTGAAGCTTTCTTT. Translation gives CASRTQPSSTEAFF.

In the case of this clone: A much larger clone differs from this one at a single base, so this may be a read error. This chain links TRBV2 with TRBJ2-7; 7 bases map to TRBD1. This CDR3 is built from 15 residues. Germline V gene sequence: CDR1 SNHLY, CDR2 FYNNEI. V lost 4 bases and J lost 5; bases outside the gene matches: 11. As DNA, the CDR3 is TGTGCCAGCAGTGTAGGGGACAGCCATACAGACGAGCAGTACTTC. Its protein product is CASSVGDSHTDEQYF. Based on the CDR3 plus reference TRBV2 and TRBJ2-7, the full variable domain is EPEVTQTPSHQVTQMGQEVILRCVPISNHLYFYWYRQILGQKVEFLVSFYNNEISEKSEIFDDQFSVERPDGSNFTLKIRSTKLEDSAMYFCASSVGDSHTDEQYFGPGTRLTVT.